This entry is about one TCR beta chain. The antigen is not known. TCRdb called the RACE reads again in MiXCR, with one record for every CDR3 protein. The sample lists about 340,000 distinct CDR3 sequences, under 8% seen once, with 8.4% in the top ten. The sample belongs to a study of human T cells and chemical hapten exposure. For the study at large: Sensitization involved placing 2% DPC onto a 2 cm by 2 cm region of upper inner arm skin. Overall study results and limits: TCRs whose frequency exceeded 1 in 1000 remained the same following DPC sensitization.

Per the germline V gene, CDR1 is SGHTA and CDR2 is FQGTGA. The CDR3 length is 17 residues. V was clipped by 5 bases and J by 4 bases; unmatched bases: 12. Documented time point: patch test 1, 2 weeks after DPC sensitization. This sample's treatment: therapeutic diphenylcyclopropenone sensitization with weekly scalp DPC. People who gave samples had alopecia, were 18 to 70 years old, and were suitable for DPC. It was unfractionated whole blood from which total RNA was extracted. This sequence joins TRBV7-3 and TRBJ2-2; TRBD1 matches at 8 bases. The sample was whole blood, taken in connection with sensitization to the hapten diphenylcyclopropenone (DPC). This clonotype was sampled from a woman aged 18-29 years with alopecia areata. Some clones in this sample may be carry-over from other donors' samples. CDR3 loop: CASSPDRGEVSTGELFF. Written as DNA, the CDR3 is TGTGCCAGCAGCCCAGACAGGGGTGAGGTTTCCACCGGGGAGCTGTTTTTT.